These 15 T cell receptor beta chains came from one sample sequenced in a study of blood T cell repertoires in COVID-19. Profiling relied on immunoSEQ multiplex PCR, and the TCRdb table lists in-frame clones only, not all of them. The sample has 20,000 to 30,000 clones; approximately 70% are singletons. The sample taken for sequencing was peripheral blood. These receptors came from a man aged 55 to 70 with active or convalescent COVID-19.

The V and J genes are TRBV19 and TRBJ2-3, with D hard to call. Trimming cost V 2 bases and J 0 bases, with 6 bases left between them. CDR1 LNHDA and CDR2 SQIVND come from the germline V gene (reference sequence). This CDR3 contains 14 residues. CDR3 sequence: CASSILLSTDTQYF. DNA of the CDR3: TGTGCCAGTAGTATACTCCTTAGCACAGATACGCAGTATTTT.

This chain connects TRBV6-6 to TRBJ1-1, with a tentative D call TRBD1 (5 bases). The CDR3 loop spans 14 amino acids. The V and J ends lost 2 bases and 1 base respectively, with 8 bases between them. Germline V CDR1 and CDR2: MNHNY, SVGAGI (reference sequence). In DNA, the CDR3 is TGTGCCAGCAGTTACGCGGACACGAACACTGAAGCTTTCTTT. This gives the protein CASSYADTNTEAFF.

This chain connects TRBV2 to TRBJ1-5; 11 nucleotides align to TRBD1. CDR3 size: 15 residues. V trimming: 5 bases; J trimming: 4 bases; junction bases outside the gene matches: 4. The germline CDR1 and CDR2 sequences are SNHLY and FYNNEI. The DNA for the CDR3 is TGTGCCAGCAGTACCGGACAGGGGGCAAATCAGCCCCAGCATTTT. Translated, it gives CASSTGQGANQPQHF.

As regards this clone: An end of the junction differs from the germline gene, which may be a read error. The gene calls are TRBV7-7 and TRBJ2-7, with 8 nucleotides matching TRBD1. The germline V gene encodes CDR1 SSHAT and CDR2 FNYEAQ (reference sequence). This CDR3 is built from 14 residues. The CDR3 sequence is CASSSGQGSYEQYF. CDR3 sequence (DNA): TGTGCTAGCAGCTCTGGACAGGGATCTTACGAGCAGTACTTC.

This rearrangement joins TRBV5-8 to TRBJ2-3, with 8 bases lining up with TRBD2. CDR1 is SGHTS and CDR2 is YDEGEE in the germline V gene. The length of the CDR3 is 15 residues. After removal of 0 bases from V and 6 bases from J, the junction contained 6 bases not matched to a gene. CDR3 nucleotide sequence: TGTGCCAGCAGCTTGGCGGGAGGGCCCTCTGATACGCAGTATTTT. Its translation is CASSLAGGPSDTQYF.

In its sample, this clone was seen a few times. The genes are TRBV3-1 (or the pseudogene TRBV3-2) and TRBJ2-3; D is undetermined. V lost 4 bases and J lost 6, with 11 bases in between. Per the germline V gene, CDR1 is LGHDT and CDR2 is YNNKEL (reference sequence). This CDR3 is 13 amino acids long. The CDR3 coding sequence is TGTGCCAGCAGCCCTCAGTGGCGGGATACGCAGTATTTT. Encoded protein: CASSPQWRDTQYF.

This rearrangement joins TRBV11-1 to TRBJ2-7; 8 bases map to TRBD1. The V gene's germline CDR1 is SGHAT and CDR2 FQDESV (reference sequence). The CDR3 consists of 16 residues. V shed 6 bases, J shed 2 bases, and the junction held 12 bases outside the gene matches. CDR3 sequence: CASSQKPGQGPYEQYF. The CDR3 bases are TGTGCCAGCAGTCAAAAACCCGGACAGGGCCCCTACGAGCAGTACTTC.

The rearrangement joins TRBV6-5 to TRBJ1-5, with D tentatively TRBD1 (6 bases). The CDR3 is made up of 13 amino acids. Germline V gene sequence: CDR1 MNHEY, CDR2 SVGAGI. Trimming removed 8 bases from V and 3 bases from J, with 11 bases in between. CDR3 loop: CASCRGNNQPQHF. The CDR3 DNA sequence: TGTGCCAGCTGTAGGGGGAACAATCAGCCCCAGCATTTT.

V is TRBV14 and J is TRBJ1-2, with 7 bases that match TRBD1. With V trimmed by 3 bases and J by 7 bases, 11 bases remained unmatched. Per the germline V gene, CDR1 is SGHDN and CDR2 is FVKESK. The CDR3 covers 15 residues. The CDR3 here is CASSQTLAGGFGYTF. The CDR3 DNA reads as TGTGCCAGCAGCCAGACCCTGGCAGGGGGTTTTGGCTACACCTTC.

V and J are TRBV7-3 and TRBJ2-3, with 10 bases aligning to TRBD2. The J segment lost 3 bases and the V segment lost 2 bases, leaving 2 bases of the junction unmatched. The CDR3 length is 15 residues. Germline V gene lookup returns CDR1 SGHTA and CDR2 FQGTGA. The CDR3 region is CASSLLLAGTDTQYF. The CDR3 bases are TGTGCCAGCAGCTTATTACTAGCGGGAACAGATACGCAGTATTTT.

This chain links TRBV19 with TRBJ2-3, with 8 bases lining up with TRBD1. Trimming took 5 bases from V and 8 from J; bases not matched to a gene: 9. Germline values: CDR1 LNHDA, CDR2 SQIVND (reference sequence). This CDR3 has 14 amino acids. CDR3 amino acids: CASSPWTGPFTQYF. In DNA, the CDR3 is TGTGCCAGTAGTCCCTGGACAGGGCCATTTACGCAGTATTTT.

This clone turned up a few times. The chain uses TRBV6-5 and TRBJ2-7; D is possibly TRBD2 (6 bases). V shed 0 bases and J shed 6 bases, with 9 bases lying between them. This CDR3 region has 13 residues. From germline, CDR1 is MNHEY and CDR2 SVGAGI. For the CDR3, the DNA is TGTGCCAGCAGTTACTCGGGGGGACCCGAGCAGTACTTC. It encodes CASSYSGGPEQYF.

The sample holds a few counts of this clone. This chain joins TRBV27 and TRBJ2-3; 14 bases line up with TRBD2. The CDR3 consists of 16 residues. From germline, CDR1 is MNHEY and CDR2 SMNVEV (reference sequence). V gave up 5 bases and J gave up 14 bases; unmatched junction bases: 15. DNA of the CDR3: TGTGCCAGCAGTCAGGGACTAGCGGGGGTAAGACGCAGTTGGTATTTT. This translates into CASSQGLAGVRRSWYF.

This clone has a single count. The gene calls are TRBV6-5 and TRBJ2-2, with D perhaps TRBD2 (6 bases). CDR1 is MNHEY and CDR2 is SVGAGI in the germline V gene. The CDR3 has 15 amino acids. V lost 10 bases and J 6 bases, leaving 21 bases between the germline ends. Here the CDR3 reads CATHGQEGIAGELFF. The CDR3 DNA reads TGTGCCACTCACGGGCAGGAGGGCATCGCCGGGGAGCTGTTTTTT.

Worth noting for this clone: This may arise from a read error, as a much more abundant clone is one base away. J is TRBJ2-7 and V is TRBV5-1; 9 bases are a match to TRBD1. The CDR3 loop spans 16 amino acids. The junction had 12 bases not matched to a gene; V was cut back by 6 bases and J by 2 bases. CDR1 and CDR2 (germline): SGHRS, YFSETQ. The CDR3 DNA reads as TGCGCCAGCATCCCCAGGCCGCGGGACAGGGCCTACGAGCAGTACTTC. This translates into CASIPRPRDRAYEQYF.